This entry describes one T cell receptor (beta chain). Relative to the germline gene, one junction end is altered; a read error may explain this. Germline V gene data show CDR1 as SSHAT and CDR2 as FNYEAQ (reference sequence). There are 15 residues in the CDR3. These data originate in a study of control samples from healthy donors and cancer patients. Clones were sequenced by immunoSEQ multiplex PCR, and TCRdb holds only the in-frame ones, with some missing. The sample comprises 130,000 or so clones, around nine tenths of which are singletons, and over 6.5% rests with the top ten. This sequence was found in a man in his fifties with head and neck cancer. Source material: PBMCs. The chain couples TRBV7-7 to TRBJ2-3, with 8 bases identical to TRBD1. The CDR3 coding sequence is TGTGCTAGCAGCTCAGGGACAGGAAGAGAGGATACGCAGTATTTT. Amino acid sequence: CASSSGTGREDTQYF.